This T cell receptor beta chain stems from a study of blood T cells in healthy people across ages. The CDR3 loop spans 16 amino acids. CDR1 KGHDR and CDR2 SFDVKD come from the germline V gene. Every donor provided approximately 9.2 milliliters of peripheral blood. Broader study findings: Age brought a roughly linear fall in TCR beta diversity measured per million T cells. Without sorted subsets, naive and antigen-experienced compartments could not be conclusively compared.

The authors ran a second PCR of roughly 7 to 11 cycles using a sample-barcoded 5' primer and a J-beta primer mix. MiXCR was run by TCRdb on the 5' RACE reads, yielding one entry per CDR3 protein. Of hundreds of thousands of distinct CDR3 sequences listed, 20% to 25% are singletons. The table lists this clonotype with a few counts. Its specificity is not known. The junction and the germline gene differ at one end; a read error may be behind it. This clonotype was obtained from a man aged 65 to 79 in good health. The chain combines TRBV24-1 with TRBJ2-2; 10 bases map to TRBD1. Material: blood. CDR3 sequence (DNA): TGTGCCGCCAGTGACCTCGGACAGGGGGATACCGGGGAGCTGTTTTTT. Residues: CAASDLGQGDTGELFF.